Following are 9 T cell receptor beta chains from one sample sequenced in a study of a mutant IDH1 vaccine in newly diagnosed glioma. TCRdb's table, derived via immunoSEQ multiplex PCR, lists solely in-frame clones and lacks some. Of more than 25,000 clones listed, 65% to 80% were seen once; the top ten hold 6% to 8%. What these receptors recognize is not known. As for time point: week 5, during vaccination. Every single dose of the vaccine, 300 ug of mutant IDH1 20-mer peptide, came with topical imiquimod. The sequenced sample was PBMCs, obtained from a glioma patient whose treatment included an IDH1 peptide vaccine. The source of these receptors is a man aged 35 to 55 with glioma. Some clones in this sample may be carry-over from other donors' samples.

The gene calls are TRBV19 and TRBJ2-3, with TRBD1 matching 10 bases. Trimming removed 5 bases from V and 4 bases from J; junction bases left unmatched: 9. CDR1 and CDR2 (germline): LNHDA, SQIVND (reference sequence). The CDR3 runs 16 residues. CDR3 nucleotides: TGTGCCAGTAGTCCCCTACCCGGGACAGGGGCAGATACGCAGTATTTT. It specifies CASSPLPGTGADTQYF.

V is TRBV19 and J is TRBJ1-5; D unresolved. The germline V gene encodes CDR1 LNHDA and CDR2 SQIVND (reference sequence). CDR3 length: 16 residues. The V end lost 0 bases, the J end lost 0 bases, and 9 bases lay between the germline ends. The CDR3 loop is CASSIDGTGSNQPQHF. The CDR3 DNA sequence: TGTGCCAGTAGTATAGATGGTACCGGTAGCAATCAGCCCCAGCATTTT.

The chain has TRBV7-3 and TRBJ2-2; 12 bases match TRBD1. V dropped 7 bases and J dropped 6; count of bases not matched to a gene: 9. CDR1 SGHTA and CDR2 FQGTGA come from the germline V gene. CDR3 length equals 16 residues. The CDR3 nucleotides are TGTGCCAGCAAACCTGGCGGGACAGGGGGCTCCGGGGAGCTGTTTTTT. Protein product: CASKPGGTGGSGELFF.

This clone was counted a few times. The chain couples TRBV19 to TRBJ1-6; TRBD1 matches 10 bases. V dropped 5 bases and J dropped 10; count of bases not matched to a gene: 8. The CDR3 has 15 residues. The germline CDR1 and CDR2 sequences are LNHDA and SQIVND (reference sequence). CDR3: CASSARDRGRSPLHF. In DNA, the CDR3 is TGTGCCAGTAGTGCCCGGGACAGGGGTAGGTCACCCCTCCACTTT.

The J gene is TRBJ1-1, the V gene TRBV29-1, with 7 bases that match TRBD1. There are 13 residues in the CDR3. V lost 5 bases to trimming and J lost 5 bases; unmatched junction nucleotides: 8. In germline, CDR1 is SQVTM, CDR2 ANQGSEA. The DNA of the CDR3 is TGCAGCGTTTACACAGGGGCGCGGACTGAAGCTTTCTTT. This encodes CSVYTGARTEAFF. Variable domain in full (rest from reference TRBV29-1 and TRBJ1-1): SAVISQKPSRDICQRGTSLTIQCQVDSQVTMMFWYRQQPGQSLTLIATANQGSEATYESGFVIDKFPISRPNLTFSTLTVSNMSPEDSSIYLCSVYTGARTEAFFGQGTRLTVV.

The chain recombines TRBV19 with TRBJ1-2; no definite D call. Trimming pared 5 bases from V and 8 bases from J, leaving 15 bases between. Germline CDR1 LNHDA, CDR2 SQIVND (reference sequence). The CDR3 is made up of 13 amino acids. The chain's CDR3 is CASSPALPQGYTF. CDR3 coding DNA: TGTGCCAGTAGTCCAGCACTCCCCCAAGGCTACACCTTC.

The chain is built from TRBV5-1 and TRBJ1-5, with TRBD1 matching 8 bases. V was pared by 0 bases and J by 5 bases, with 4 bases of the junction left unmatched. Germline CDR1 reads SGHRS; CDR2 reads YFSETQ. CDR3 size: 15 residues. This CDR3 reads CASSLGTGSHQPQHF. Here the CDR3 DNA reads TGCGCCAGCAGCTTGGGGACAGGGTCCCATCAGCCCCAGCATTTT.

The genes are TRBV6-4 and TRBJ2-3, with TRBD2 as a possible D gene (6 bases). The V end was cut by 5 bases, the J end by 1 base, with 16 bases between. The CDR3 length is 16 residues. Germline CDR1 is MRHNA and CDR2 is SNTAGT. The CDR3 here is CASSPGGTPGTDTQYF. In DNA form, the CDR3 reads TGTGCCAGCAGTCCTGGGGGGACCCCTGGCACAGATACGCAGTATTTT.

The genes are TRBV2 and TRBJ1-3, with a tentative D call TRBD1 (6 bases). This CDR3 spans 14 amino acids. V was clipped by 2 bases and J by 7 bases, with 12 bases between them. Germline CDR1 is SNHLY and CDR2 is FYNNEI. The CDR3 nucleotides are TGTGCCAGCAGTGAACAGGGGAGGGCGAACACCATATATTTT. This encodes CASSEQGRANTIYF. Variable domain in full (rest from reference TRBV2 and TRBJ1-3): EPEVTQTPSHQVTQMGQEVILRCVPISNHLYFYWYRQILGQKVEFLVSFYNNEISEKSEIFDDQFSVERPDGSNFTLKIRSTKLEDSAMYFCASSEQGRANTIYFGEGSWLTVV.